The present T cell receptor beta chain was sequenced within a study of blood T cell repertoires in COVID-19. Study background: Samples came from the United States, Italy and Spain, spanning acute and convalescent COVID-19. T cells, B-cell-depleted T cells, or PBMCs supplied cDNA or gDNA.

This clone was found once. Trimming took 5 bases from V and 1 from J, leaving 13 bases between them. This CDR3 is built from 15 residues. The germline CDR1 and CDR2 sequences are SGHDN and FVKESK. Original handling: Cell counts per sample came from amplifying reference gene primers. Only in-frame clones appear in the TCRdb table, and some are missing; sequencing was by immunoSEQ multiplex PCR. That table furnishes V, J and clone size, whereas the DNA furnished D and trimming. In the table there are some 380,000 clones, around 87% of which are singletons. The chain couples TRBV14 to TRBJ2-3; perhaps TRBD2 as D (6 bases). Sample: peripheral blood. This TCR came from a man aged 18 to 30 with active or convalescent COVID-19. This CDR3 reads CASSWVGGGTDTQYF. The CDR3 DNA sequence: TGTGCCAGCAGCTGGGTGGGCGGGGGCACAGATACGCAGTATTTT.